This T cell receptor (beta chain) appears in the sequencing data of a study of shared clonotypes between healthy human individuals. Study-wide results and caveats: Clonotype sharing across donors was expected to vary with sequencing depth. Naive subsets generally exceeded memory subsets in estimated richness.

Germline V gene lookup returns CDR1 KGHSH and CDR2 LQKENI. CDR3 length: 17 residues. The V and J ends lost 6 bases and 2 bases, in that order; junction bases with no gene match: 6. Genomic DNA of every subset was divided equally among multiple immunoSEQ plates. Sequenced by immunoSEQ multiplex PCR; TCRdb stores in-frame clones only, minus some. The table records fewer than 1.6 million clones, less than 99% of them present only once. On this clone itself: Its specificity is unknown.

The TCR was taken from a man aged 25 to 40 in good health. The chain employs TRBV18 and TRBJ2-6, with 11 bases lining up with TRBD1. Sequenced input: naive CD4+ T cells sorted from blood. Documented subset: CD45RA+ positively selected. CDR3 protein: CASSHPGQGAGANVLTF. DNA for the CDR3: TGTGCCAGCTCGCACCCGGGACAGGGGGCTGGGGCCAACGTCCTGACTTTC.